The 22 T cell receptor beta chains presented below share a single source sample, sequenced in a study of blood T cell repertoires in COVID-19. Repertoires were generated with immunoSEQ multiplex PCR, while TCRdb's copy carries only in-frame clones and drops some. The sample contains roughly 140,000 clones, about four fifths of which appear only once. The sample comprised peripheral blood. The source is a human donor in a cohort sampled during active COVID-19.

This clone was recorded at least ten times. The rearrangement joins TRBV7-2 to TRBJ2-1, with D perhaps TRBD2 (6 bases). Deletions cut 1 base from V and 1 base from J, with 8 bases between. Germline-derived CDR1 and CDR2 are SGHTA and FQGNSA. This CDR3 spans 15 amino acids. For the CDR3, the DNA is TGTGCCAGCAGCTTAGGTGGGGGGTCCTACAATGAGCAGTTCTTC. As protein: CASSLGGGSYNEQFF.

The chain has TRBV4-3 and TRBJ2-5; a possible D gene is TRBD2 (5 bases). Trimming took off 3 bases at V and 2 bases at J, with 13 bases between the two ends. Germline CDR1 reads LGHNA; CDR2 reads YSLEER. The length of the CDR3 is 15 residues. CDR3: CASSQTTATQETQYF. The CDR3 DNA reads as TGCGCCAGCAGCCAGACTACAGCTACTCAAGAGACCCAGTACTTC.

This chain connects TRBV5-1 to TRBJ1-2; maybe TRBD1 (5 bases). This CDR3 spans 14 amino acids. The germline gives CDR1 SGHRS, CDR2 YFSETQ. Trimming left V 0 bases short and J 4 bases short, with 10 bases between. In nucleotides, the CDR3 is TGCGCCAGCAGCTTGGGGACATCTTTCTATGGCTACACCTTC. Protein sequence: CASSLGTSFYGYTF.

This clone was found a few times. The rearrangement links TRBV7-9 to TRBJ1-1, with D hard to call. Trimming cost V 1 base and J 6 bases, with 6 bases left between them. The CDR3 is 12 amino acids. Per germline, CDR1 SEHNR and CDR2 FQNEAQ (reference sequence). CDR3 in amino acids: CASSLESAEAFF. In nucleotides, the CDR3 is TGTGCCAGCAGCTTAGAGAGCGCTGAAGCTTTCTTT. The entire variable domain, with the rest obtained from reference TRBV7-9 and TRBJ1-1, is as follows: DTGVSQNPRHKITKRGQNVTFRCDPISEHNRLYWYRQTLGQGPEFLTYFQNEAQLEKSRLLSDRFSAERPKGSFSTLEIQRTEQGDSAMYLCASSLESAEAFFGQGTRLTVV.

The rearrangement links TRBV6-5 to TRBJ1-5; D ambiguous. The ends were cut back, 5 bases at V and 4 bases at J, with 12 bases in the middle. Germline CDR1 and CDR2: MNHEY and SVGAGI. The length of the CDR3 is 14 residues. The CDR3 protein is CASSRSPLNQPQHF. CDR3 sequence (DNA): TGTGCCAGCAGTCGGTCCCCTTTAAATCAGCCCCAGCATTTT.

This rearrangement joins TRBV21-1 to TRBJ1-2; the DNA was not compared with TRBD1, the D call given in the table. TRBV21-1 is a pseudogene segment. CDR3 length equals 20 residues. CDR3 loop: CASSKLGLKDVGGTEGGYTF. In DNA form, the CDR3 reads TGTGCCAGCAGCAAATTAGGATTAAAAGACGTAGGGGGTACTGAGGGTGGCTACACCTTC.

V gene TRBV27 combines with J gene TRBJ2-7, with D perhaps TRBD2 (5 bases). Trimming took 4 bases from V and 1 from J, leaving 11 bases between them. The CDR3 extends over 14 amino acids. CDR1 and CDR2 from the germline V gene are MNHEY and SMNVEV (reference sequence). The CDR3 sequence: CASSSPRGSYEQYF. CDR3 sequence (DNA): TGTGCCAGCAGTTCCCCCCGGGGTTCCTACGAGCAGTACTTC.

The V call is TRBV30, the J call TRBJ2-5; TRBD2 matches at 8 bases. Germline CDR1 GTSNPN, CDR2 SVGIG (reference sequence). The CDR3 spans 15 residues. The J segment lost 0 bases and the V segment lost 1 base, leaving 4 bases of the junction unmatched. CDR3 coding DNA: TGTGCCTGGAGTGCAGCTAGCGGGTACCAAGAGACCCAGTACTTC. Residues: CAWSAASGYQETQYF. Full variable domain (missing parts from reference TRBV30 and TRBJ2-5): SQTIHQWPATLVQPVGSPLSLECTVEGTSNPNLYWYRQAAGRGLQLLFYSVGIGQISSEVPQNLSASRPQDRQFILSSKKLLLSDSGFYLCAWSAASGYQETQYFGPGTRLLVL.

The CDR3 DNA follows: TGTGCCAGCAGTGAATCGGGAACGGTCCTCTACAATGAGCAGTTCTTC. Translation: CASSESGTVLYNEQFF. V gene TRBV25-1 combines with J gene TRBJ2-1, with D possibly being TRBD2 (5 bases). The CDR3 runs to 16 residues. Trimming took 1 base from V and 3 from J, leaving 13 bases between them. CDR1 MGHDK and CDR2 SYGVNS come from the germline V gene.

The chain is built from TRBV5-5 and TRBJ1-1, with TRBD1 matching over 9 bases. There are 15 residues in the CDR3. Trimming at V came to 4 bases and at J to 3 bases, leaving 7 bases not matched to a gene. The germline CDR1 and CDR2 sequences are SGHKS and YYEKEE (reference sequence). CDR3 region: CASSPSGTGYTEAFF. CDR3 nucleotides: TGTGCCAGCAGCCCTTCCGGGACAGGGTACACTGAAGCTTTCTTT.

The V gene is TRBV7-2, the J gene TRBJ2-3; TRBD2 matches 7 bases. Germline trimming cut 1 base from V and 4 bases from J; bases unmatched to any gene: 8. Germline assignment: CDR1 SGHTA and CDR2 FQGNSA. This CDR3 spans 16 amino acids. The CDR3 loop reads CASSLGTQRGPDTQYF. The CDR3 bases are TGTGCCAGCAGCTTAGGGACTCAGCGGGGCCCAGATACGCAGTATTTT. Using reference TRBV7-2 and TRBJ2-3 for the parts outside the CDR3, the full variable domain is GAGVSQSPSNKVTEKGKDVELRCDPISGHTALYWYRQSLGQGLEFLIYFQGNSAPDKSGLPSDRFSAERTGGSVSTLTIQRTQQEDSAVYLCASSLGTQRGPDTQYFGPGTRLTVL.

The V gene is TRBV7-3, the J gene TRBJ2-1; the match to TRBD2 covers 7 bases. Germline assignment: CDR1 SGHTA and CDR2 FQGTGA. The CDR3 totals 15 residues. Trimming at V came to 5 bases and at J to 4 bases, leaving 8 bases not matched to a gene. The CDR3 nucleotides are TGTGCCAGCAGCCCTCAGGGACTATCATACAATGAGCAGTTCTTC. Translating it yields CASSPQGLSYNEQFF.

In this sample, this clone turned up once. The chain joins TRBV7-9 to TRBJ1-5, with TRBD1 as a possible D gene (6 bases). Germline CDR1 reads SEHNR; CDR2 reads FQNEAQ (reference sequence). V was trimmed by 2 bases and J by 5 bases, leaving 19 bases between them. This CDR3 has 17 residues. CDR3 sequence: CASSLNLGAGVHQPQHF. Here the CDR3 DNA reads TGTGCCAGCAGCTTAAATTTAGGGGCAGGGGTGCATCAGCCCCAGCATTTT. Drawing the rest from reference TRBV7-9 and TRBJ1-5, the complete variable domain is DTGVSQNPRHKITKRGQNVTFRCDPISEHNRLYWYRQTLGQGPEFLTYFQNEAQLEKSRLLSDRFSAERPKGSFSTLEIQRTEQGDSAMYLCASSLNLGAGVHQPQHFGDGTRLSIL.

This clone has just one count. The chain links TRBV10-1 to TRBJ1-2; weak D call: TRBD1 (5 bases). V dropped 6 bases and J dropped 4 bases, with 12 bases sitting between them. CDR1 and CDR2 from the germline V gene are WNHNN and SYGVQD (reference sequence). The CDR3 totals 13 residues. The CDR3 region is CASRKGLSYGYTF. DNA for the CDR3: TGCGCCAGCAGAAAGGGACTGAGCTATGGCTACACCTTC.

The V and J genes are TRBV6-5 and TRBJ1-5; D is possibly TRBD1 (6 bases). Trimming took 7 bases from V and 3 from J, leaving 13 bases between them. The CDR3 is 14 amino acids. Germline CDR1 MNHEY, CDR2 SVGAGI. Here the CDR3 DNA reads TGTGCCAGCAAGGGGCGACAGGACAATCAGCCCCAGCATTTT. Its protein product is CASKGRQDNQPQHF.

The rearrangement links TRBV29-1 to TRBJ1-1, with a tentative D call TRBD1 (6 bases). This CDR3 has 14 residues. CDR1 and CDR2 from the germline V gene are SQVTM and ANQGSEA. The ends were cut back, 5 bases at V and 4 bases at J, with 17 bases in the middle. The CDR3, as DNA: TGCAGCGTTAAGGGTACGCCAGGGGTCACTGAAGCTTTCTTT. Translation: CSVKGTPGVTEAFF.

The DNA for the CDR3 is TGTGCCAGCAGCTTAGAGGGGCCCTACGAGCAGTACTTC. It yields the protein CASSLEGPYEQYF. The chain has TRBV11-1 and TRBJ2-7, with D possibly TRBD1 on 5 matching bases. Germline V gene data show CDR1 as SGHAT and CDR2 as FQDESV (reference sequence). The CDR3 length is 13 residues. Trimming pared 1 base from V and 2 bases from J, leaving 6 bases between.

This clone was picked up one time. One end of the junction does not line up with germline, which may come from a read error. The chain couples TRBV7-7 to TRBJ2-1; 15 bases map to TRBD2. The CDR3 extends over 16 amino acids. Germline V gives CDR1 SSHAT, CDR2 FNYEAQ (reference sequence). In DNA, the CDR3 is TGTGCTAGCAGCCCTAGGACTAGCGGGGGGGCGCCGGAGCAGTTCTTC. This gives the protein CASSPRTSGGAPEQFF.

The chain combines TRBV3-1 (or the pseudogene TRBV3-2) with TRBJ2-7; 10 bases match TRBD2. From germline, CDR1 is LGHDT and CDR2 YNNKEL (reference sequence). The CDR3 extends over 14 amino acids. The J segment lost 5 bases and the V segment lost 8 bases, leaving 9 bases of the junction unmatched. CDR3 sequence: CASRERGGLNEQYF. The CDR3 DNA is TGTGCCAGCCGAGAGCGGGGGGGCCTGAACGAGCAGTACTTC.

This clone was seen just once. The chain joins TRBV4-1 to TRBJ2-1, with a tentative D call TRBD2 (7 bases). Germline values: CDR1 MGHRA, CDR2 YSYEKL. The CDR3 has 18 amino acids. The germline V and J ends were trimmed by 0 bases and 2 bases, with 17 bases remaining between them. CDR3 DNA: TGCGCCAGCAGCCAAGATGGGGACGGGGGGCGACCCTACAATGAGCAGTTCTTC. This translates into CASSQDGDGGRPYNEQFF.

CDR3 nucleotides: TGTGCCAGCAGCAAAGCGAGACAGCCCCAGCATTTT. It is translated as CASSKARQPQHF. This chain links TRBV21-1 with TRBJ1-5. TRBV21-1 corresponds to a pseudogene. This CDR3 is 12 amino acids long.

The chain couples TRBV5-6 to TRBJ1-2; 7 nucleotides agree with TRBD1. V lost 4 bases, J lost 3 bases, and 3 bases stayed unmatched. Germline V gene lookup returns CDR1 SGHDT and CDR2 YYEEEE. CDR3 length: 13 amino acids. CDR3 amino acids: CASSPDRYYGYTF. CDR3 bases: TGTGCCAGCAGCCCGGACAGGTACTATGGCTACACCTTC.